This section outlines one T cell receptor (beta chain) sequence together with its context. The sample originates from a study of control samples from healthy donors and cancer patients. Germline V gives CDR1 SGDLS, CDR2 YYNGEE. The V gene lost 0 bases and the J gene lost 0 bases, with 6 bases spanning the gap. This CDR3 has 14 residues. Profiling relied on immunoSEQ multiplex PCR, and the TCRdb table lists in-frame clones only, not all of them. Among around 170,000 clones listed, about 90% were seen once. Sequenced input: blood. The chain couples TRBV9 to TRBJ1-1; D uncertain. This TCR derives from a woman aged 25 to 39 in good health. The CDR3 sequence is CASSVGIMNTEAFF. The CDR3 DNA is TGTGCCAGCAGCGTAGGCATTATGAACACTGAAGCTTTCTTT.